This entry describes one TCR beta chain. No antigen is known for it. This entry belongs to a study of blood T cells in healthy people across ages. General study findings and limits: Unknown CMV status may confound age-related changes in expanded clones.

A second PCR of about 6 to 11 cycles used a sample-barcoded 5' primer and a J-beta primer mix. One entry per CDR3 protein, called by TCRdb with MiXCR from the 5' RACE reads. This sample has approximately 800,000 distinct CDR3 sequences, with about 45% found just once. V was shortened by 2 bases and J by 7 bases, with 14 bases between the two germline ends. CDR1 and CDR2 (germline): DFQATT, SNEGSKA (reference sequence). The CDR3 sequence is 13 residues long. The chain carries TRBV20-1 and TRBJ1-1; D gene ambiguous. The sequence was collected from an elderly man in good health. Sequencing input: blood. This CDR3 reads CSARFSPSGEAFF. For the CDR3, the DNA is TGCAGTGCTAGATTCAGTCCCTCGGGTGAAGCTTTCTTT.